This T cell receptor (beta chain) is drawn from a study of OX40 agonist ivuxolimab in advanced cancers. Turning to the study itself: Dosing consisted of intravenous ivuxolimab at 0.01 to 10 mg/kg every 2 weeks. The group had a mean age of around 60 years, ranged from roughly 23 to 90, and was roughly 83% male.

The CDR3 runs to 15 residues. V lost 0 bases and J lost 6; bases outside the gene matches: 10. CDR1 is GTSNPN and CDR2 is SVGIG in the germline V gene (reference sequence). Peripheral blood came from all dose cohorts at three timepoints. Remarks on this clone: Antigen: not known.

The repertoire was sequenced with immunoSEQ multiplex PCR; TCRdb's copy has only in-frame clones and lacks some. This repertoire shows roughly 67,000 clones, 70% to 85% found once; its top ten account for 1.5% to 2%. General study results and limits: At doses 0.1 to 3.0 mg/kg, CD4+ and CD8+ clones expanded.

The chain couples TRBV30 to TRBJ2-7, with 8 positions matching TRBD2. The source was CD4+ or CD8+ T cells sorted from blood, collected in a trial of the OX40 agonist ivuxolimab. This clonotype was obtained from an adult with an advanced solid tumor such as melanoma, head and neck, liver or kidney cancer. DNA for the CDR3: TGTGCCTGGAGTGTACTTCGTAGCGGGATGACCGAGCAGTACTTC. It codes for CAWSVLRSGMTEQYF.